A selection of T cell receptor beta chains follows, all from one sample in a study of blood T cell repertoires in COVID-19. Method: immunoSEQ multiplex PCR; TCRdb's copy keeps in-frame clones and lacks some. The sample lists under 250,000 clones; 80% were seen once. Material for sequencing was peripheral blood. These receptors all stem from a woman in her seventies with acute or convalescent COVID-19. CDR3s include the opening cysteine and the closing phenylalanine or tryptophan. Each record gives: V gene, J gene, CDR3 protein.

V: TRBV7-9; J: TRBJ2-3; CDR3: CASSQGRVGVSTDTQYF
V: TRBV7-6; J: TRBJ2-7; CDR3: CASSVGTDIHEQYF
V: TRBV5-1; J: TRBJ2-6; CDR3: CASSQTGAGVSGANVLTF
V: TRBV10-1; J: TRBJ1-5; CDR3: CASNGQPNYSNQPQHF
V: TRBV30; J: TRBJ1-2; CDR3: CAWSTPGTGGVGYGYTF
V: TRBV24-1; J: TRBJ1-4; CDR3: CATSDPTGEVEKLFF
V: TRBV6-2/TRBV6-3; J: TRBJ2-7; CDR3: CASSYGGNEQYF
V: TRBV10-1; J: TRBJ2-2; CDR3: CASSESGGPELFF
V: TRBV29-1; J: TRBJ2-2; CDR3: CSVRRDRRTGELFF
V: TRBV4-3; J: TRBJ2-1; CDR3: CASSQDEMGGLAYNEQFF
V: TRBV5-5; J: TRBJ1-1; CDR3: CASSFRGGTEAFF
V: TRBV4-1; J: TRBJ2-5; CDR3: CASSQASSGGRETQYF
V: TRBV7-2; J: TRBJ2-6; CDR3: CASSQGASGANVLTF
V: TRBV25-1; J: TRBJ2-5; CDR3: CASSEPRTGMETQYF
V: TRBV3-1/TRBV3-2; J: TRBJ1-1; CDR3: CASSQGLTPEAFF
V: TRBV2; J: TRBJ2-7; CDR3: CASRTGGTYEQYF
V: TRBV18; J: TRBJ2-3; CDR3: CASSPTGWEDTQYF
V: TRBV11-3; J: TRBJ2-3; CDR3: CASSPELAGGADTQYF
V: TRBV9; J: TRBJ2-5; CDR3: CASSPQADPRETQYF
V: TRBV2; J: TRBJ1-2; CDR3: CASRTLQGKGYTF
V: TRBV9; J: TRBJ2-1; CDR3: CASSVGSGHNEQFF
V: TRBV5-1; J: TRBJ2-1; CDR3: CASSLGRGLNNEQFF
V: TRBV9; J: TRBJ1-1; CDR3: CASSVTGESTEAFF
V: TRBV5-5; J: TRBJ2-3; CDR3: CASSPRGRPFTDTQYF
V: TRBV4-1; J: TRBJ2-3; CDR3: CASSQDPSGGPRGDTQYF
V: TRBV28; J: TRBJ2-5; CDR3: CASRPYGDRAQETQYF
V: TRBV30; J: TRBJ2-2; CDR3: CAWSVQGTGELFF